A single sample is the source of the 31 T cell receptor beta chains below, sequenced in a study of metastatic and nonmetastatic thyroid tumors. All patients were treatment-naive before thyroid surgery. With MiXCR, TCRdb called clones anew from the PCR reads. The sample has roughly 18,000 clones, more than 25% seen once. What was sequenced was tumor tissue. Receptors originate from a female donor with papillary thyroid cancer or a benign thyroid nodule (not recorded which). Some clones in this sample may be carry-over from other donors' samples.

This clone was picked up a small number of times. The chain couples TRBV19 to TRBJ2-7, with a possible D match to TRBD1 (6 bases). CDR1 and CDR2 (germline): LNHDA, SQIVND (reference sequence). This CDR3 comprises 14 residues. The V and J ends lost 4 bases and 2 bases respectively, with 12 bases between them. The CDR3 protein is CASSNPRTAYEQYF. The CDR3 DNA is TGTGCCAGTAGTAACCCCAGGACAGCCTACGAGCAGTACTTC.

Of note for this clone: Being one base from a much bigger clone, this may be a read error. J is TRBJ1-4 and V is TRBV5-1; D perhaps matches TRBD1 (6 bases). The CDR3 has 13 amino acids. The V gene's germline CDR1 is SGHRS and CDR2 YFSETQ. For the CDR3, the DNA is TGCGCCAGCAGTCGGGGGGCAGGGGAAAAACTGCTTTTT. As protein: CASSRGAGEKLLF.

By sample fraction, this clone is medium-sized. This chain connects TRBV7-6 to TRBJ2-7; 7 nucleotides match TRBD1. V was clipped by 5 bases and J by 4 bases; unmatched bases: 11. The CDR3 has 15 amino acids. Germline CDR1 and CDR2: SGHVS and FNYEAQ. CDR3: CASSRPGQAEYEQYF. The CDR3 region has the DNA TGTGCCAGCAGCCGCCCCGGACAGGCAGAATACGAGCAGTACTTC.

This clone came up many times. The chain is built from TRBV6-1 and TRBJ1-5, with D possibly matching TRBD1 (6 bases). The length of the CDR3 is 14 residues. Trimming stripped 2 bases from V and 5 bases from J, with 10 bases between. Germline V gene data show CDR1 as MNHNS and CDR2 as SASEGT. For the CDR3, the DNA is TGTGCCAGCAGTGAAAGGGGGTCAGATCAGCCCCAGCATTTT. Amino acid sequence: CASSERGSDQPQHF.

This chain joins TRBV12-3 or TRBV12-4 and TRBJ2-1; TRBD2 matches 12 bases. This CDR3 spans 18 amino acids. J gave up 7 bases and V 2 bases, and 12 bases lay outside the gene matches. The CDR3 region has the DNA TGTGCCAGCAGTTTACTGACTAGCGGGAGTCGAAAGGGGAATGAGCAGTTCTTC. Amino acid sequence: CASSLLTSGSRKGNEQFF.

This chain joins TRBV20-1 and TRBJ2-6; D gene unclear. V was clipped by 2 bases and J by 0 bases, with 8 bases between them. Germline CDR1 is DFQATT and CDR2 is SNEGSKA (reference sequence). The CDR3 has 15 amino acids. CDR3 sequence reads: CSARLTDSGANVLTF. CDR3 nucleotide sequence: TGCAGTGCTAGATTAACAGACTCTGGGGCCAACGTCCTGACTTTC.

The CDR3 reads CASSQNVYGYTF. The CDR3 nucleotides read TGTGCCAGCAGCCAAAACGTCTATGGCTACACCTTC. The gene calls are TRBV4-2 and TRBJ1-2; the D is unclear. V lost 2 bases, J lost 4 bases, and 5 bases lay in between. Germline CDR1 is LGHNA and CDR2 is YNFKEQ. This CDR3 has 12 residues.

In its sample, this clone was seen a few times. This chain joins TRBV28 and TRBJ2-5; D might be TRBD2 (7 bases). CDR1 MDHEN and CDR2 SYDVKM come from the germline V gene. This CDR3 has 15 amino acids. V was pared by 7 bases and J by 1 base, with 16 bases between. DNA of the CDR3: TGTGCCAGCATCGAGAGGGGGGGTTCCCAAGAGACCCAGTACTTC. Translating it yields CASIERGGSQETQYF.

This clone was counted between two and nine times. V usage is TRBV28 and J usage is TRBJ2-5, with 12 bases lining up with TRBD2. The V gene end was trimmed by 4 bases and the J gene end by 4 bases; junction bases not matched to a gene: 10. The germline gives CDR1 MDHEN, CDR2 SYDVKM. The CDR3 length is 17 residues. CDR3 loop: CASSSDLAGGPLETQYF. CDR3 DNA: TGTGCCAGCAGTTCAGACCTAGCGGGGGGGCCTTTAGAGACCCAGTACTTC. The full variable domain, in which reference TRBV28 and TRBJ2-5 provide the parts outside the CDR3, is DVKVTQSSRYLVKRTGEKVFLECVQDMDHENMFWYRQDPGLGLRLIYFSYDVKMKEKGDIPEGYSVSREKKERFSLILESASTNQTSMYLCASSSDLAGGPLETQYFGPGTRLLVL.

This clone has more than one count but fewer than ten. The chain employs TRBV6-1 and TRBJ2-7, with 7 bases fitting TRBD2. The CDR3 is 14 residues long. V dropped 6 bases and J dropped 4; count of bases not matched to a gene: 9. The V gene's germline CDR1 is MNHNS and CDR2 SASEGT. In nucleotides, the CDR3 is TGTGCCAGCAGAATTGGGACGGGGGGTTACGAGCAGTACTTC. This translates into CASRIGTGGYEQYF.

There are many counts of this clone. This chain links TRBV27 with TRBJ2-7; perhaps TRBD1 as D (5 bases). CDR3 length equals 14 residues. The germline gives CDR1 MNHEY, CDR2 SMNVEV (reference sequence). The V gene lost 5 bases and the J gene lost 6 bases, with 17 bases spanning the gap. CDR3 bases: TGTGCCAGCAGTCCGACCTGGGGCAGCCGCGAGCAGTACTTC. As protein: CASSPTWGSREQYF.

This clone came up many times. The chain has TRBV7-6 and TRBJ2-2; 8 bases are a match to TRBD2. From germline, CDR1 is SGHVS and CDR2 FNYEAQ. The CDR3 runs 19 residues. V dropped 2 bases and J dropped 0; count of bases not matched to a gene: 11. CDR3 in amino acids: CASSLYQGLAGTNTGELFF. In DNA form, the CDR3 reads TGTGCCAGCAGCTTATATCAGGGGCTAGCGGGCACGAACACCGGGGAGCTGTTTTTT.

V usage is TRBV2 and J usage is TRBJ2-3, with a possible D match to TRBD1 (5 bases). V was cut by 3 bases and J by 6 bases, with 13 bases left in between. Germline values: CDR1 SNHLY, CDR2 FYNNEI. This CDR3 has 14 residues. The CDR3 loop reads CASSEDKGGDTQYF. CDR3 DNA sequence: TGTGCCAGCAGTGAGGACAAGGGTGGGGATACGCAGTATTTT.

This clone was detected a few times. The chain combines TRBV6-1 with TRBJ2-2; 7 positions match TRBD2. Germline V gene lookup returns CDR1 MNHNS and CDR2 SASEGT. Trimming at V came to 5 bases and at J to 2 bases, leaving 5 bases not matched to a gene. The CDR3 extends over 15 amino acids. CDR3: CASSLTSLNTGELFF. In DNA, the CDR3 is TGTGCCAGCAGTTTGACTAGCCTAAACACCGGGGAGCTGTTTTTT.

Comments on this clone: The junction does not match germline at one end; this may be a read error. The rearrangement uses TRBV6-1 and TRBJ2-7; no definite D call. Germline CDR1 reads MNHNS; CDR2 reads SASEGT. The CDR3 contains 14 residues. The CDR3 is CASSDPITVYGQYF. As DNA, the CDR3 is TGTGCCAGCAGTGACCCGATTACAGTTTACGGGCAGTACTTC.

This clone was seen at least ten times. V is TRBV20-1 and J is TRBJ2-5; possible D gene TRBD2, 5 bases. CDR3 length equals 15 residues. V lost 0 bases and J lost 5, with 16 bases in between. Looked up from germline, CDR1 is DFQATT and CDR2 is SNEGSKA (reference sequence). CDR3 region: CSARDRLASQETQYF. DNA of the CDR3: TGCAGTGCTAGAGATAGGCTAGCCTCCCAGGAGACCCAGTACTTC.

This clone was picked up a small number of times. J is TRBJ2-1 and V is TRBV12-3 or TRBV12-4; D is unclear. The CDR3 covers 12 residues. V gave up 6 bases and J gave up 6 bases, with 9 bases separating them. CDR3 nucleotides: TGTGCCAGCAGAAATGTCGTCAATGAGCAGTTCTTC. Protein sequence: CASRNVVNEQFF.

CDR3 bases: TGTGCCAGCAGTGAATATTATGACAGGGACGGAAACACCATATATTTT. It encodes CASSEYYDRDGNTIYF. The rearrangement joins TRBV6-1 to TRBJ1-3; 7 bases are a match to TRBD1. Germline CDR1 MNHNS, CDR2 SASEGT. J lost 4 bases, V lost 2 bases, and 8 bases had no gene match. This CDR3 is built from 16 residues.

This clone showed up just a few times. CDR3 loop: CASSAAVPDTEAFF. The CDR3 DNA reads as TGTGCCAGCAGCGCGGCCGTCCCAGACACTGAAGCTTTCTTT. This chain uses TRBV7-8 with TRBJ1-1, with D hard to call. Germline loops: CDR1 SGHVS, CDR2 FQNEAQ. The CDR3 contains 14 residues. V shed 5 bases and J shed 3 bases, with 13 bases lying between them.

CDR3: CASSYGLVNEQFF. CDR3 nucleotides: TGTGCCAGCAGTTACGGTCTTGTCAATGAGCAGTTCTTC. V and J are TRBV6-5 and TRBJ2-1; D call uncertain. The CDR3 is 13 amino acids. Looked up from germline, CDR1 is MNHEY and CDR2 is SVGAGI. V shed 2 bases and J shed 6 bases, with 8 bases lying between them.

The CDR3 nucleotides read TGCGCCAGCAGCCTTGTACAGGGAAGCTCCTACGAGCAGTACTTC. Translated, it gives CASSLVQGSSYEQYF. The chain recombines TRBV4-1 with TRBJ2-7; D is perhaps TRBD1 (6 bases). CDR1 is MGHRA and CDR2 is YSYEKL in the germline V gene. V shed 4 bases and J shed 0 bases, with 13 bases lying between them. The CDR3 length is 15 residues.

This clone appeared many times. The chain recombines TRBV20-1 with TRBJ2-3; TRBD2 agrees at 10 bases. Trimming cost V 1 base and J 3 bases; bases outside gene matches: 7. The CDR3 length is 16 residues. From germline, CDR1 is DFQATT and CDR2 SNEGSKA (reference sequence). The CDR3 sequence: CSARALAGERTDTQYF. CDR3 in DNA: TGCAGTGCTAGAGCTCTAGCGGGAGAGAGGACAGATACGCAGTATTTT.

This clone occurred a few times. CDR3 loop: CASSLGLAGGVSTDTQYF. For the CDR3, the DNA is TGTGCCAGCAGTTTAGGACTAGCGGGAGGGGTGAGCACAGATACGCAGTATTTT. The rearrangement links TRBV27 to TRBJ2-3; 15 nucleotides match TRBD2. The CDR3 is 18 residues long. Looked up from germline, CDR1 is MNHEY and CDR2 is SMNVEV (reference sequence). The V segment lost 2 bases and the J segment 0 bases; nucleotides outside the gene matches: 3.

The sample holds many counts of this clone. The chain couples TRBV20-1 to TRBJ2-1; 8 bases agree with TRBD2. The germline CDR1 and CDR2 sequences are DFQATT and SNEGSKA (reference sequence). This CDR3 is built from 13 residues. With V trimmed by 8 bases and J by 7 bases, 10 bases remained unmatched. The CDR3 nucleotides are TGCAGTCCGGGGGGGGGGAGTGCGAATGAGCAGTTCTTC. Amino acid sequence: CSPGGGSANEQFF.

This clone was seen a handful of times. The chain uses TRBV2 and TRBJ2-3, with 7 bases that match TRBD2. J lost 8 bases, V lost 7 bases, and 3 bases had no gene match. This CDR3 comprises 11 residues. In germline, CDR1 is SNHLY, CDR2 FYNNEI. CDR3 residues: CASKSGGTQYF. The CDR3 coding sequence is TGTGCCAGCAAGTCGGGAGGTACGCAGTATTTT.

The V call is TRBV20-1, the J call TRBJ2-1, with 7 bases matching TRBD2. The J segment lost 6 bases and the V segment lost 6 bases, leaving 11 bases of the junction unmatched. CDR1 and CDR2 from the germline V gene are DFQATT and SNEGSKA (reference sequence). CDR3 length: 14 amino acids. The CDR3, as DNA: TGCAGTGCAGCGGGGTTTCGGCAATTCAATGAGCAGTTCTTC. Its protein product is CSAAGFRQFNEQFF.

Ten or more counts support this clone. J is TRBJ1-2 and V is TRBV30; perhaps TRBD1 as D (6 bases). Germline CDR1 and CDR2: GTSNPN and SVGIG (reference sequence). The V and J ends lost 8 bases and 4 bases respectively, with 20 bases between them. CDR3 size: 14 residues. The DNA for the CDR3 is TGTGCCGGGGGGGTACAGGGACTGATCTATGGCTACACCTTC. Residues: CAGGVQGLIYGYTF.

This clone occurred a few times. The conserved phenylalanine or tryptophan is not found at the CDR3 terminus, so this likely reflects a read error. The V and J genes are TRBV10-3 and TRBJ1-1; D might be TRBD1 (5 bases). The CDR3 extends over 15 amino acids. V shed 3 bases and J shed 4 bases, with 15 bases lying between them. Germline V gives CDR1 ENHRY, CDR2 SYGVKD. The CDR3 loop reads CAISDPGGIGTEAFL. The CDR3 nucleotides are TGTGCCATCAGTGACCCCGGGGGGATTGGCACTGAAGCTTTCCTT.

This clone was detected a few times. The rearrangement uses TRBV6-7 and TRBJ1-6, with unresolved D. TRBV6-7 is treated as an ORF (open reading frame) with a function not yet certain. Deletions cut 5 bases from V and 0 bases from J, with 17 bases between. This CDR3 is built from 18 residues. In DNA, the CDR3 is TGTGCCAGCAGTGACGGCTCCTTCGAGCGCTCCTATAATTCACCCCTCCACTTT. The encoded protein is CASSDGSFERSYNSPLHF.

Relative to its sample, this clone is medium-sized. V gene TRBV10-3 combines with J gene TRBJ1-1; 12 nucleotides agree with TRBD1. The trim removed 10 bases at V and 5 bases at J, leaving 14 bases unmatched. Per the germline V gene, CDR1 is ENHRY and CDR2 is SYGVKD. CDR3 length equals 16 residues. The chain's CDR3 is CATKKGGQGARTEAFF. CDR3 coding DNA: TGTGCCACCAAAAAGGGGGGACAGGGGGCGAGGACTGAAGCTTTCTTT.

This clone showed up just a few times. The V and J genes are TRBV27 and TRBJ2-1; 9 bases match TRBD2. V dropped 2 bases and J dropped 3; count of bases not matched to a gene: 5. CDR1 and CDR2 from the germline V gene are MNHEY and SMNVEV (reference sequence). The CDR3 contains 16 residues. CDR3 residues: CASSLVGSGSYNEQFF. CDR3 bases: TGTGCCAGCAGTTTAGTGGGTAGCGGGAGCTACAATGAGCAGTTCTTC.